This TCR beta chain stems from a study of T cells in Graves' hyperthyroidism and ophthalmopathy. Overall study: It was at initial diagnosis, before any treatment, that peripheral blood was collected. The study's findings and limits: A 13 V-J model separated ophthalmopathy from stable hyperthyroidism.

V gave up 0 bases and J gave up 2 bases, with 8 bases separating them. CDR3 length equals 13 residues. Germline CDR1 is SQVTM and CDR2 is ANQGSEA. It was RNA transcripts that yielded the amplified TCR beta CDR3 regions. The HTBI primer set served for first-round RT-PCR of the TCR CDR3. TCRdb reprocessed the multiplex PCR reads via MiXCR and lists one record per CDR3 protein. The sample records approximately 690,000 distinct CDR3 sequences, about 15% being singletons. This clonotype has a count of ten or more. As yet, its antigen is unknown. Sequenced: blood. This sequence originates from a woman in her forties or fifties with Graves' ophthalmopathy. The chain couples TRBV29-1 to TRBJ2-7; D is perhaps TRBD1 or TRBD2 (5 bases each). CDR3 protein: CSVEDEGPYEQYF. The CDR3 nucleotides are TGCAGCGTTGAAGACGAGGGACCCTACGAGCAGTACTTC.